Listed below are T cell receptor beta chains from one sample, sequenced in a study of blood T cell repertoires in COVID-19. TCRdb's table, derived via immunoSEQ multiplex PCR, lists solely in-frame clones and lacks some. The sample has around 340,000 clones; about 86% are singletons. Sequencing was performed on peripheral blood. Source of these receptors: a man aged 25-40 years with active or convalescent COVID-19. The CDR3 runs from the conserved cysteine through the conserved F or W. The size of a clone is reported for some rows only, either as once, few or many, or as a class for expanded clones.

clone_size v_call cdr3_aa
. TRBV15 CATSARQSYTEAFF
. TRBV4-3 CASSRQLAGGHNEQFF
. TRBV29-1 CSGSSQEGEKLFF
. TRBV19 CASSSPGQGAFGNQPQHF
. TRBV7-6 CASSAGTGRGAGLSPLHF
. TRBV15 CATSRDRGDGTEAFF
. TRBV30 CIGTATSGANVLTF
. TRBV10-3 CAIMADRPAYEQYF
. TRBV10-1 CASTATSGTQEGSTDTQYF
. TRBV19 CASSIPRSGNTIYF
. TRBV9 CASSRGDSYNSPLHF
. TRBV5-4 CASSPSGLAGGPYNTDTQYF
. TRBV30 CAWSRDYGYTF
. TRBV28 CASSPLTGSNTEAFF
. TRBV4-2 CASSHHLTGENIQYF
once TRBV21-1 CASSNRTVNYGYTF
. TRBV28 CASSSGLAGGLYNEQFF
. TRBV27 CASSFLAGGGEQYF
. TRBV7-8 CASSPQEGVNYGYTF
. TRBV27 CASSLEGDRSYEQYF
. TRBV3-1/TRBV3-2 CASSQDPWGSGGPNTGELFF
. TRBV28 CASSLLGGTNEKLFF
. TRBV14 CASSQDAGLAGVTQYF
. TRBV6-6 CASSYRAGGGDYGYTF
. TRBV30 CAWSVSGGNYGYTF
. TRBV30 CAWSEGNGGNTIYF
. TRBV20-1 CSASDSYEQYF
. TRBV28 CASRPPTSGRADTQYF
. TRBV7-2 CASSLRRYQETQYF
. TRBV20-1 CSAAGNYGYTF
. TRBV30 CAWTGQGGHEQYF
. TRBV7-2 CASSFNRVGGTQYF
. TRBV6-5 CASSRGQGAYGYTF
. TRBV28 CASSSPRERHTQYF
. TRBV18 CASSHGTGQETQYF
. TRBV7-9 CASSSHDRDRNTIYF
. TRBV18 CASSPAQGGSYEQYF
. TRBV7-3 CASSLGYPNTEAFF
. TRBV4-3 CASSQEIERGGEQFF
. TRBV9 CASSPGGAAQYF
. TRBV7-2 CASSLDQGFNQPQHF
. TRBV5-1 CASSLAAWVEGSGNTIYF
. TRBV19 CASSLSSVTPLHF
once TRBV10-3 CAISESAVSVPETQYF
once TRBV2 CASSSDRMNTEAFF
. TRBV7-2 CASSLRELYNEQFF
. TRBV7-8 CASSSQTGGNTGELFF
. TRBV6-5 CASRPGTGNTEAFF
. TRBV6-4 CASRDLNDQPQHF
. TRBV5-8 CASNRRSSYNEQFF
. TRBV19 CASSIVAGTRVNEQFF
. TRBV10-1 CASSERGANTGELFF
. TRBV10-3 CAMADRDYNEQFF
. TRBV5-1 CASSRDRNNSPLHF
few TRBV28 CASSWTLFGTDSYEQYF
. TRBV6-2/TRBV6-3 CASSSTRDRNTEAFF
. TRBV28 CASRDGTGDGYTF
. TRBV5-6 CASSQQGLGYTF
. TRBV20-1 CTSPQADTQYF
. TRBV5-1 CASSLVEGKLFF